This entry features one T cell receptor beta chain sequence. What it recognizes is unknown. Time point of the sample: longitudinal time-point 3. The authors made cDNA by 5'RACE with 10-nucleotide random UMIs. Every sequencing run drew on 15-18 subjects and yielded over 200 million TCR-beta sequences. Each CDR3 protein is one row after TCRdb ran MiXCR on the 5' RACE reads. This table has roughly 53,000 distinct CDR3 sequences, 7.5% to 9.5% appearing once. The sample comes from a study of neurological immune-mediated disorders. Whole-study results and caveats: Private repertoires in all groups were suggested by the absence of shared CDR3 amino acid sequences among expanded clones across subjects. In HTLV-1-associated myelopathy, TCR clonal expansion was greatest, whereas multiple sclerosis had the least, falling below healthy controls.

This receptor was taken from a woman in her 40s in good health. What was sequenced was PBMCs.

The CDR3 sequence is CASSVGGGVVHTGELFF. The CDR3 bases are TGTGCCAGCAGCGTGGGGGGAGGGGTTGTTCACACCGGGGAGCTGTTTTTT. The chain joins TRBV9 to TRBJ2-2, with TRBD2 matching 7 bases. J gave up 3 bases and V 2 bases, and 10 bases lay outside the gene matches. The CDR3 spans 17 residues. Germline loops: CDR1 SGDLS, CDR2 YYNGEE.